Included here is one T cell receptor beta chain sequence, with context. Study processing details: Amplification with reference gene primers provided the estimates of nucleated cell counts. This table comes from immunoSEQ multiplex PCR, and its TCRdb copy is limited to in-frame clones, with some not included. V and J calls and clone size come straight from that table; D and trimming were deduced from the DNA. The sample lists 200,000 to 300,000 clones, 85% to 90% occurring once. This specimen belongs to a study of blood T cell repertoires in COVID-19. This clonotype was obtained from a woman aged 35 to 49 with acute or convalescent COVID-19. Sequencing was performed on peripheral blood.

CDR3 amino acids: CAEGDRLNTEAFF. The CDR3 nucleotides read TGTGCCGAGGGGGACCGCTTGAACACTGAAGCTTTCTTT. This chain connects TRBV12-3 or TRBV12-4 to TRBJ1-1; D perhaps matches TRBD1 (6 bases). The ends were cut back, 11 bases at V and 0 bases at J, with 13 bases in the middle. This CDR3 is built from 13 residues.